Below, 4 T cell receptor beta chains from the same sample are listed, as sequenced in a study of T cell changes during pregnancy in multiple sclerosis. The table came from immunoSEQ multiplex PCR; TCRdb's copy has only in-frame clones and leaves some out. The sample carries about 46,000 clones, almost 95% recorded once. The sample here was CD8+ T cells from peripheral blood mononuclear cells, taken in the first trimester of pregnancy. These receptors originate from a female donor with multiple sclerosis, enrolled in a pregnancy study.

The chain couples TRBV9 to TRBJ2-7; 12 bases fit TRBD1. CDR3 size: 17 residues. The germline V gene has CDR1 SGDLS and CDR2 YYNGEE. The V and J ends lost 0 bases and 3 bases, in that order; junction bases with no gene match: 7. The CDR3 spells CASSVGGGTGGLYEQYF. CDR3 DNA: TGTGCCAGCAGCGTAGGGGGGGGGACAGGGGGCCTCTACGAGCAGTACTTC.

The rearrangement uses TRBV7-6 and TRBJ2-1; 9 nucleotides line up with TRBD2. CDR3 length equals 15 residues. The V gene's germline CDR1 is SGHVS and CDR2 FNYEAQ. J lost 4 bases, V lost 1 base, and 2 bases had no gene match. CDR3 residues: CASSLGAGGYNEQFF. CDR3 bases: TGTGCCAGCAGCTTAGGGGCGGGGGGGTACAATGAGCAGTTCTTC.

The chain joins TRBV27 to TRBJ2-1, with 12 bases identical to TRBD2. V lost 4 bases and J lost 3; bases outside the gene matches: 13. From germline, CDR1 is MNHEY and CDR2 SMNVEV (reference sequence). The CDR3 loop spans 19 amino acids. The CDR3 sequence is CASSSPGASGRGHYNEQFF. In nucleotides, the CDR3 is TGTGCCAGCAGTTCCCCCGGGGCTAGCGGGAGGGGACACTACAATGAGCAGTTCTTC.

J is TRBJ1-1 and V is TRBV27; tentative D call: TRBD1 (5 bases). Trimming stripped 8 bases from V and 4 bases from J, with 5 bases between. The CDR3 is 10 residues long. In germline, CDR1 is MNHEY, CDR2 SMNVEV (reference sequence). The CDR3 region has the DNA TGTGCCAGCGGGGCCACTGAAGCTTTCTTT. Encoded protein: CASGATEAFF.